These 20 T cell receptor beta chains were sequenced from one sample in a study of shared clonotypes between healthy human individuals. Data came from immunoSEQ multiplex PCR; TCRdb stores just in-frame clones and leaves some out. The data show approximately 1.5 million clones, with approximately 98% seen just once and 0.45% held by the top ten. What was sequenced was naive CD4+ T cells sorted from blood. Subset denoted: CD45RA+ positively selected. The receptors derive from a man aged 30 to 45 in good health.

V usage is TRBV7-9 and J usage is TRBJ1-5, with D possibly being TRBD1 (6 bases). Germline CDR1 SEHNR, CDR2 FQNEAQ (reference sequence). The CDR3 is 16 residues long. Trimming pared 0 bases from V and 5 bases from J, leaving 14 bases between. Written as DNA, the CDR3 is TGTGCCAGCAGCTTAGCCGGCGGACAGAAGGATCAGCCCCAGCATTTT. It is translated as CASSLAGGQKDQPQHF. The complete variable domain, with remaining parts taken from reference TRBV7-9 and TRBJ1-5, reads DTGVSQNPRHKITKRGQNVTFRCDPISEHNRLYWYRQTLGQGPEFLTYFQNEAQLEKSRLLSDRFSAERPKGSFSTLEIQRTEQGDSAMYLCASSLAGGQKDQPQHFGDGTRLSIL.

The chain has TRBV10-3 and TRBJ2-6; D gene uncertain. The CDR3 sequence is 16 residues long. The germline CDR1 and CDR2 sequences are ENHRY and SYGVKD. V lost 2 bases, J lost 0 bases, and 8 bases lay in between. The CDR3 is CAISERTSSGANVLTF. The CDR3 nucleotides read TGTGCCATCAGTGAGCGCACCTCCTCTGGGGCCAACGTCCTGACTTTC.

The chain uses TRBV10-2 and TRBJ2-2, with D tentatively TRBD2 (6 bases). The V and J ends lost 9 bases and 0 bases respectively, with 11 bases between them. CDR1 is WSHSY and CDR2 is SAAADI in the germline V gene. The CDR3 loop spans 14 amino acids. As DNA, the CDR3 is TGCGCCAGGGCGGGGTCCGCGAACACCGGGGAGCTGTTTTTT. It yields the protein CARAGSANTGELFF.

To note about this clone: The same CDR3 arises from other DNA sequences in this sample as well. This chain uses TRBV18 with TRBJ2-7, with 9 nucleotides matching TRBD1. The CDR3 is 14 amino acids. V trimming: 3 bases; J trimming: 3 bases; junction bases outside the gene matches: 3. Germline V lookup: CDR1 KGHSH, CDR2 LQKENI. In nucleotides, the CDR3 is TGTGCCAGCTCACCGCCGGGACAGGGCTACGAGCAGTACTTC. As protein: CASSPPGQGYEQYF.

This rearrangement joins TRBV5-1 to TRBJ2-7; D uncertain. Trimming left V 6 bases short and J 3 bases short, with 7 bases between. Per the germline V gene, CDR1 is SGHRS and CDR2 is YFSETQ. The CDR3 loop spans 11 amino acids. The CDR3 DNA sequence: TGCGCCAGCACCCTAGACTACGAGCAGTACTTC. It encodes CASTLDYEQYF.

In this sample, this clone turned up once. The gene calls are TRBV2 and TRBJ2-5; 9 positions agree with TRBD2. After removal of 2 bases from V and 5 bases from J, the junction contained 15 bases not matched to a gene. This CDR3 is 18 amino acids long. The germline V gene has CDR1 SNHLY and CDR2 FYNNEI. CDR3 protein: CASSESGGWDGFVETQYF. DNA for the CDR3: TGTGCCAGCAGTGAAAGCGGGGGGTGGGACGGATTCGTGGAGACCCAGTACTTC.

J is TRBJ1-2 and V is TRBV10-1; D gene ambiguous. The V and J ends lost 0 bases and 6 bases respectively, with 17 bases between them. The CDR3 is 16 amino acids. The germline V gene has CDR1 WNHNN and CDR2 SYGVQD (reference sequence). In DNA, the CDR3 is TGCGCCAGCAGTGAGTCGAGGGTCGCTGACCGGGATGGCTACACCTTC. The encoded protein is CASSESRVADRDGYTF.

This chain joins TRBV2 and TRBJ2-5; 13 bases line up with TRBD2. Germline values: CDR1 SNHLY, CDR2 FYNNEI. Trimming removed 6 bases from V and 7 bases from J; junction bases left unmatched: 8. CDR3 length equals 15 residues. CDR3 coding DNA: TGTGCCAGCAGCCAACTAGCGGGAGGGCCAGGGACCCAGTACTTC. Translating it yields CASSQLAGGPGTQYF.

In the case of this clone: The same CDR3 is also encoded by other DNA sequences in this sample. The chain carries TRBV18 and TRBJ2-3; possibly TRBD1 or TRBD2 for D (6 bases each). The CDR3 sequence is 15 residues long. Trimming stripped 0 bases from V and 2 bases from J, with 9 bases between. Germline V lookup: CDR1 KGHSH, CDR2 LQKENI. The CDR3 coding sequence is TGTGCCAGCTCACCACCCGGGGGCTTCACAGATACGCAGTATTTT. Its protein is CASSPPGGFTDTQYF.

This rearrangement joins TRBV5-1 to TRBJ2-2, with D maybe TRBD1 (6 bases). V lost 2 bases, J lost 5 bases, and 10 bases lay in between. Germline-derived CDR1 and CDR2 are SGHRS and YFSETQ. CDR3 size: 14 residues. The CDR3 nucleotides read TGCGCCAGCAGCTTACAGGGACAAACCGGGGAGCTGTTTTTT. Protein product: CASSLQGQTGELFF.

The rearrangement joins TRBV28 to TRBJ2-1; 7 nucleotides agree with TRBD2. This CDR3 is 16 amino acids long. Germline V gene sequence: CDR1 MDHEN, CDR2 SYDVKM. The trim removed 1 base at V and 3 bases at J, leaving 6 bases unmatched. The CDR3 DNA is TGTGCCAGCAGTTTATTGGCTAGCGGAATCTACAATGAGCAGTTCTTC. Amino acids: CASSLLASGIYNEQFF.

The chain combines TRBV5-6 with TRBJ2-6; unclear D gene. Germline-derived CDR1 and CDR2 are SGHDT and YYEEEE. V was pared by 4 bases and J by 0 bases, with 2 bases between. This CDR3 comprises 13 residues. The CDR3 is CASSHSGANVLTF. The CDR3 bases are TGTGCCAGCAGCCACTCTGGGGCCAACGTCCTGACTTTC.

V usage is TRBV21-1 and J usage is TRBJ2-2; TRBD2, the D gene given by the table, was not confirmed from the DNA. TRBV21-1 has pseudogene status. The CDR3 is 17 residues long. The CDR3 DNA is TGTGCCAGCAGCAAAGGGGTGGCTAGCCGGAACACCGGGGAGCTGTTTTTT. The encoded protein is CASSKGVASRNTGELFF.

This sequence joins TRBV19 and TRBJ2-7; no clear D gene. The CDR3 totals 15 residues. The V end was cut by 4 bases, the J end by 9 bases, with 22 bases between. Germline assignment: CDR1 LNHDA and CDR2 SQIVND (reference sequence). The DNA of the CDR3 is TGTGCCAGTAGTACGTCCGGACCGCCAGCTTTGGGGCAGTACTTC. Protein: CASSTSGPPALGQYF.

This sequence joins TRBV5-6 and TRBJ1-2, with D perhaps matching TRBD1 (6 bases). V was trimmed by 5 bases and J by 7 bases, leaving 18 bases between them. Germline CDR1 and CDR2: SGHDT and YYEEEE. The CDR3 sequence is 14 residues long. The CDR3 here is CASRSWAGTFGYTF. In nucleotides, the CDR3 is TGTGCCAGCAGAAGTTGGGCGGGGACATTTGGCTACACCTTC.

The rearrangement links TRBV29-1 to TRBJ1-4, with D possibly being TRBD1 (5 bases). The V gene lost 6 bases and the J gene lost 10 bases, with 21 bases spanning the gap. CDR3 length: 14 amino acids. CDR1 SQVTM and CDR2 ANQGSEA come from the germline V gene. CDR3 protein: CSVGREVGTGKLFF. The DNA of the CDR3 is TGCAGCGTCGGGAGGGAGGTGGGGACTGGAAAACTGTTTTTT.

The chain joins TRBV18 to TRBJ1-4, with unresolved D. Germline-derived CDR1 and CDR2 are KGHSH and LQKENI. The CDR3 extends over 14 amino acids. Trimming removed 3 bases at V and 5 bases at J, with 10 bases between. As DNA, the CDR3 is TGTGCCAGCTCACCTAGCCCGGGAAATGAAAAACTGTTTTTT. Translated: CASSPSPGNEKLFF. Supplemented by reference TRBV18 and TRBJ1-4, the full variable domain reads NAGVMQNPRHLVRRRGQEARLRCSPMKGHSHVYWYRQLPEEGLKFMVYLQKENIIDESGMPKERFSAEFPKEGPSILRIQQVVRGDSAAYFCASSPSPGNEKLFFGSGTQLSVL.

The chain is built from TRBV4-1 and TRBJ1-3; TRBD1 matches 7 bases. V lost 2 bases, J lost 5 bases, and 6 bases stayed unmatched. This CDR3 spans 15 amino acids. CDR1 and CDR2 (germline): MGHRA, YSYEKL. Here the CDR3 reads CASSQFRDSRNTIYF. CDR3 nucleotide sequence: TGCGCCAGCAGCCAATTTAGGGACAGTCGAAACACCATATATTTT.

This chain joins TRBV19 and TRBJ2-1, with D perhaps TRBD2 (6 bases). Germline lookup yields CDR1 LNHDA and CDR2 SQIVND (reference sequence). The germline V and J ends were trimmed by 8 bases and 5 bases, with 13 bases remaining between them. The CDR3 has 13 residues. CDR3 nucleotides: TGTGCCAGTGAGCGGGCCCGAAACAATGAGCAGTTCTTC. It translates to CASERARNNEQFF. Drawing the rest from reference TRBV19 and TRBJ2-1, the complete variable domain is DGGITQSPKYLFRKEGQNVTLSCEQNLNHDAMYWYRQDPGQGLRLIYYSQIVNDFQKGDIAEGYSVSREKKESFPLTVTSAQKNPTAFYLCASERARNNEQFFGPGTRLTVL.

The chain has TRBV5-1 and TRBJ2-5; TRBD1 aligns across 7 bases. Germline V CDR1 and CDR2: SGHRS, YFSETQ. Unmatched junction bases numbered 9, after V lost 4 bases and J lost 3 bases. The CDR3 runs 15 residues. The chain's CDR3 is CASSPQTGTEETQYF. The CDR3 DNA sequence: TGCGCCAGCAGCCCCCAAACCGGGACAGAAGAGACCCAGTACTTC.